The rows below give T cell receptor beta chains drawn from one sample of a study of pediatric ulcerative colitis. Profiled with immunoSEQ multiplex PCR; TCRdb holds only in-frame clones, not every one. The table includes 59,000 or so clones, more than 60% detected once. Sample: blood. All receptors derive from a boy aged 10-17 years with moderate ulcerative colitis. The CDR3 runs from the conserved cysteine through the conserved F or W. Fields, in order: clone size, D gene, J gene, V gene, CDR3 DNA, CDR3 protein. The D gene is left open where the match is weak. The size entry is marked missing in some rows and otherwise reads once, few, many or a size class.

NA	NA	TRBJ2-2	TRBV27	TGTGCCAGCAGTTTATCGCGAACCGGGGAGCTGTTTTTT	CASSLSRTGELFF
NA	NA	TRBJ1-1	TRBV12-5	TGTGCTAGTGGTTTGGTACTAGGGTCTGAAGCTTTCTTT	CASGLVLGSEAFF
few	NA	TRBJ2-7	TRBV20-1	TGCAGTGCTGGACACGACGAGCAGTACTTC	CSAGHDEQYF
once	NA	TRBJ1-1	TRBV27	TGTGCCAGCAGTTTAACGGCAGGGGCCCTGGGCACTGAAGCTTTCTTT	CASSLTAGALGTEAFF
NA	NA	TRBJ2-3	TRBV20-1	TGCAGTGCTCGAATCACAGATACGCAGTATTTT	CSARITDTQYF
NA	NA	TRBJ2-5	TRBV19	TGTGCCAGTAGTGTACAAGGTCCAGAGACCCAGTACTTC	CASSVQGPETQYF
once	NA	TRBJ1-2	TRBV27	TGTGCCAGCAGATCCAGAGAGACTAACTATGGCTACACCTTC	CASRSRETNYGYTF
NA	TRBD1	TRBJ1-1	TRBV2	TGTGCCAGCAGTGAAGAGGACAGGGCCACTGAAGCTTTCTTT	CASSEEDRATEAFF
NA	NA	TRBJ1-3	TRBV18	TGTGCCAGCTCACCCTACGTAGGACAGAGGCAGTCGGACACCATATATTTT	CASSPYVGQRQSDTIYF
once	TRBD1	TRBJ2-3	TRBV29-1	TGCAGCGTTGTGAGGGGGCGGGCAGATACGCAGTATTTT	CSVVRGRADTQYF
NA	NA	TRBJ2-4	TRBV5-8	TGTGCCAGCAGCTTGGAGTGGGGACGGGGAAACATTCAGTACTTC	CASSLEWGRGNIQYF
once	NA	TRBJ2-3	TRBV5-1	TGCGCCAGCAGCTTGGGGCGGGCCCACACAGATACGCAGTATTTT	CASSLGRAHTDTQYF
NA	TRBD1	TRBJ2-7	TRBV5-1	TGCGCCAGCAGCTCGAGCGGGACAGGGGTTGGGGAGCAGTACTTC	CASSSSGTGVGEQYF
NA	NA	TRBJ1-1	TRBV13	TGTGCCAGCAGCTTACAGGGTATGAACACTGAAGCTTTCTTT	CASSLQGMNTEAFF
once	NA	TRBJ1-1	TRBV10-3	TGTGCCACCAGGCGGACGGGGAACACTGAAGCTTTCTTT	CATRRTGNTEAFF
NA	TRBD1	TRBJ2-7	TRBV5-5	TGTGCCAGCAGCCGGGGACAGCCTTACGAGCAGTACTTC	CASSRGQPYEQYF
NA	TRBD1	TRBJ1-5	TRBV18	TGTGCCAGCTCACGAGGGACAGGGAATAATCAGCCCCAGCATTTT	CASSRGTGNNQPQHF
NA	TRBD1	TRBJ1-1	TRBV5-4	TGTGCCAGCAGCCCTGGACAGGTTGTAAATAATGAAGCTTTCTTT	CASSPGQVVNNEAFF
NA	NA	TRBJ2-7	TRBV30	TGTGCCTGGGCAGGGGTCTCCTACGAGCAGTACTTC	CAWAGVSYEQYF
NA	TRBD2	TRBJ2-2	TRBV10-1	TGCGCCAGCAGCACCCCGGGACTAGCGGCAAACACCGGGGAGCTGTTTTTT	CASSTPGLAANTGELFF
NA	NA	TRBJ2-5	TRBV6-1	TGTGCCAGCAGTCGGGACACCGCGTTTGGGACCCAGTACTTC	CASSRDTAFGTQYF
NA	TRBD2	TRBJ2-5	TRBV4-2	TGTGCCAGCAGCCAAGAAGATGGTGGGGTAGCGGGGGGCTGGGAGACCCAGTACTTC	CASSQEDGGVAGGWETQYF
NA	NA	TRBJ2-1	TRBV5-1	TGCGCCAGCAGCTTGGACCGCTACAATGAGCAGTTCTTC	CASSLDRYNEQFF
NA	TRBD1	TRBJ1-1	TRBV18	TGTGCCAGCTCACCGCGGGGGACAGGGGGCTCGACTGAAGCTTTCTTT	CASSPRGTGGSTEAFF
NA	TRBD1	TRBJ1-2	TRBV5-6	TGTGCCAGCAGCGGAACCGGGACAGCGACTTTGGGCTACACCTTC	CASSGTGTATLGYTF
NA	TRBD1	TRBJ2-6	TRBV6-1	TGTGCCAGCAGTGAAAGGGGGACAGCCAGCTCTGGGGCCAACGTCCTGACTTTC	CASSERGTASSGANVLTF
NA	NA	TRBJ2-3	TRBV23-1	TGCGCCAGCAGTCCCTACTGCCGGGGGGCCCTGACCCTTCCAGATACGCAGTATTTT	CASSPYCRGALTLPDTQYF
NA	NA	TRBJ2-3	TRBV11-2	TGTGCCAGCAGCCCTGGGGATACGCAGTATTTT	CASSPGDTQYF
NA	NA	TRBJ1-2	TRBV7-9	TGTGCCAGCAGCTTAGGACCCCCCCTCACCTTC	CASSLGPPLTF
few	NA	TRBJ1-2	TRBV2	TGTGCTCTGCAAGACTATGGCTACACCTTC	CALQDYGYTF
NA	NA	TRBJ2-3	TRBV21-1	TGTGCCAGCAGCCTTCTAGCGGGAGACACAGATACGCAGTATTTT	CASSLLAGDTDTQYF
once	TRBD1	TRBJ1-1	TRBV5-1	TGCGCCAGCAGCCCACGGACAGGGATGAACACTGAAGCTTTCTTT	CASSPRTGMNTEAFF
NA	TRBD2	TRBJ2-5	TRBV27	TGTGCCAGCAGTTTATACGGGGGGAGGCGCGAGACCCAGTACTTC	CASSLYGGRRETQYF
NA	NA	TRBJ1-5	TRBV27	TGTGCCAGCAGTTTTGCAGGGGCCTTCAATCAGCCCCAGCATTTT	CASSFAGAFNQPQHF
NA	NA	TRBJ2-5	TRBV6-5	TGTGCCAGCAGGAGGGGCAGTCAAGAGACCCAGTACTTC	CASRRGSQETQYF
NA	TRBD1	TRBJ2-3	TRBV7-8	TGTGCCAGCAGCCCCGACAGGGGGCGAGCAGATACGCAGTATTTT	CASSPDRGRADTQYF
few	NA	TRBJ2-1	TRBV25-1	TGTGCCAGCAGTACCGGGGGTGGTCTCCGTGAGCAGTTCTTC	CASSTGGGLREQFF
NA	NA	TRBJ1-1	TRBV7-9	TGTGCCAGCAGCTCCCAGGTGGGGTCGGGGAACACTGAAGCTTTCTTT	CASSSQVGSGNTEAFF
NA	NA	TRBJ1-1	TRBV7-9	TGTGCCAGCGTATCCTCTGTCCGGCCTGAAGCTTTCTTT	CASVSSVRPEAFF
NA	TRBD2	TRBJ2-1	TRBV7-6	TGTGCCAGCAGCTCGGTTGTGGCGGGGGGGCAGGATGAGCAGTTCTTC	CASSSVVAGGQDEQFF
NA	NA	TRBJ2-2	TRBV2	TGTGCCAGCAGTGATGTATGGGTAGAGGGCACCGGGGAGCTGTTTTTT	CASSDVWVEGTGELFF
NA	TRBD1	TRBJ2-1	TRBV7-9	TGTGCCAGCAGTTCCCAGGGGGCTAACTACAATGAGCAGTTCTTC	CASSSQGANYNEQFF
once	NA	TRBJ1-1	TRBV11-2	TGTGCCAGCAGCTCCATTAGGGTAAAACAGGGATTCACTGAAGCTTTCTTT	CASSSIRVKQGFTEAFF
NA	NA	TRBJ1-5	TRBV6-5	TGTGCCAGCAGTTACTCGTTTGTCACAAATCAGCCCCAGCATTTT	CASSYSFVTNQPQHF
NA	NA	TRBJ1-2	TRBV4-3	TGCGCCAGCAGCCAAGGTGTCACAGACAACTATGGCTACACCTTC	CASSQGVTDNYGYTF
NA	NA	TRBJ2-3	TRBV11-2	TGTGCCAGCAGCCTTAGATCCCATCAGCGGAACACAGATACGCAGTATTTT	CASSLRSHQRNTDTQYF
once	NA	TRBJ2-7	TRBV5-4	TGTGCCAGCAGCTCCCCGTTGACTACGACCTACGAGCAGTACTTC	CASSSPLTTTYEQYF